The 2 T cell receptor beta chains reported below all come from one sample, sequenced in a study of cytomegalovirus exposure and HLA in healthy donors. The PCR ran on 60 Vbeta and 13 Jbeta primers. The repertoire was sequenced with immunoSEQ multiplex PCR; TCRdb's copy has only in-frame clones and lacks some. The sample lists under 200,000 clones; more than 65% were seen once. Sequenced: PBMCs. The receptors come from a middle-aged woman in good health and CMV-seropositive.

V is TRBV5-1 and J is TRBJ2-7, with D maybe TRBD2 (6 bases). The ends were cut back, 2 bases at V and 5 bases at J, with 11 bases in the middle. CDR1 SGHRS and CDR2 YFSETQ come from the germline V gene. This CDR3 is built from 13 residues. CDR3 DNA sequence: TGCGCCAGCAGCTTTCCCGGGGGTAACGAGCAGTACTTC. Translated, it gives CASSFPGGNEQYF.

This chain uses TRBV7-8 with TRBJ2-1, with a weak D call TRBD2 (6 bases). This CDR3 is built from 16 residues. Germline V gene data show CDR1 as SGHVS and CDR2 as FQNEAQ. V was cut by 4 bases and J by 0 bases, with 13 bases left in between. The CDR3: CASSSDLATSYNEQFF. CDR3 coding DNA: TGTGCCAGCAGCTCCGACCTAGCGACCTCCTACAATGAGCAGTTCTTC.